The clone carrying this T cell receptor beta chain showed up many times. As yet, its antigen is unknown. The data belong to a study of regulatory T cells in long-lasting Graves disease. Time point: newly diagnosed GD, antithyroid drugs for less than 3 months. Generation of the TCR library employed RNA extracted from PBMCs. With iRepertoire HTBI primers and Arm-PCR of CDR3 regions, TCR beta libraries were built. TCRdb independently ran MiXCR on the multiplex PCR reads; one entry per CDR3 protein. The sample records hundreds of thousands of distinct CDR3 sequences, 16% being singletons. The study's findings and limits: Reduced TCR diversity was observed in persistent Graves' patients versus newly diagnosed patients.

A further study also used this sample, focusing on T cells in Graves' hyperthyroidism and ophthalmopathy. As that study records: The TCR CDR3 first-round RT-PCR relied on the HTBI primer set.

This TCR derives from a man aged 35-49 years with Graves disease. The sequencing here drew on peripheral blood mononuclear cells (PBMCs), taken at new diagnosis, from a patient treated with antithyroid drugs.

The CDR3 DNA reads as TGCGCCAGCAGCCGAACGCGGGGGTTTGAGGTCTATACGCAGTATTTT. Protein: CASSRTRGFEVYTQYF. The V call is TRBV5-1, the J call TRBJ2-3, with 7 bases matching TRBD2. CDR1 and CDR2 from the germline V gene are SGHRS and YFSETQ. CDR3 size: 16 residues. V was clipped by 4 bases and J by 7 bases; unmatched bases: 15.